The next 21 T cell receptor beta chains were all read from a single sample in a study of CD8 T cells in ankylosing spondylitis (dated by TCRdb to about 2017). Receptor libraries were prepared by 5' RACE. The sample was run on an Illumina HiSeq 2500. Using fastp trimming at Q25 and MiXCR clonotype assembly, TCRdb reanalyzed the public sequencing data and kept in-frame beta chains. Rows are combined by CDR3 protein, so each entry shows the most common genes and DNA. The sample table holds 250,000 or so distinct CDR3 sequences, of which 15% to 20% were seen once. The ten largest account for more than 25% of the sample. Sequenced sample: blood, either unsorted or a sorted T cell fraction (not recorded which). These receptor sequences come from a male donor with ankylosing spondylitis or in good health (not recorded which).

The chain links TRBV29-1 to TRBJ2-1, with unresolved D. This CDR3 has 13 amino acids. Germline V gives CDR1 SQVTM, CDR2 ANQGSEA. V lost 2 bases, J lost 8 bases, and 13 bases lay in between. The CDR3 bases are TGCAGCGTTGAACCAGCCGAGCGCGATGAGCAGTTCTTC. As protein: CSVEPAERDEQFF.

The gene calls are TRBV12-3 or TRBV12-4 and TRBJ2-1; weak D call: TRBD2 (5 bases). V was shortened by 3 bases and J by 6 bases, with 9 bases between the two germline ends. The CDR3 totals 13 residues. The CDR3 sequence is CASSFSAGNEQFF. For the CDR3, the DNA is TGTGCCAGCAGTTTTAGCGCGGGCAATGAGCAGTTCTTC.

This clonotype was detected only a few times. The chain combines TRBV4-3 with TRBJ2-7; TRBD2 aligns across 7 bases. The germline CDR1 and CDR2 sequences are LGHNA and YSLEER. CDR3 size: 16 residues. The junction had 13 bases not matched to a gene; V was cut back by 4 bases and J by 4 bases. CDR3 in amino acids: CASSPRWPSGNYEQYF. DNA of the CDR3: TGCGCCAGCAGCCCCCGGTGGCCTAGCGGAAATTACGAGCAGTACTTC.

This clonotype occurred a few times. DNA for the CDR3: TGTGCCAGCAGTTTGATTAGCCCGGGCACAGATACGCAGTATTTT. This translates into CASSLISPGTDTQYF. The V call is TRBV27, the J call TRBJ2-3; D is unclear. The germline CDR1 and CDR2 sequences are MNHEY and SMNVEV (reference sequence). The CDR3 has 15 amino acids. Between the trimmed V and J ends, which lost 3 bases and 1 base, there was a span of 11 bases.

In its sample, this clonotype was seen many times. V is TRBV20-1 and J is TRBJ2-7; 14 positions match TRBD2. The CDR3 spans 14 residues. Germline V gives CDR1 DFQATT, CDR2 SNEGSKA (reference sequence). With 3 bases clipped from V and 6 bases from J, the junction kept 4 bases outside the gene matches. The CDR3 nucleotides are TGCAGTGCTAGGGGACTAGCGGGAGATCGCGAGCAGTACTTC. This encodes CSARGLAGDREQYF.

This clonotype was seen more than once but under ten times. This chain connects TRBV27 to TRBJ2-3; 9 bases map to TRBD2. The CDR3 is 15 residues long. V shed 2 bases, J shed 6 bases, and the junction held 6 bases outside the gene matches. Germline V lookup: CDR1 MNHEY, CDR2 SMNVEV (reference sequence). The CDR3: CASSLLAGGQDTQYF. The CDR3 DNA sequence: TGTGCCAGCAGTTTACTGGCGGGAGGGCAGGATACGCAGTATTTT.

The chain links TRBV4-2 to TRBJ2-5; 7 bases are a match to TRBD2. V dropped 0 bases and J dropped 9; count of bases not matched to a gene: 19. Germline assignment: CDR1 LGHNA and CDR2 YNFKEQ. This CDR3 region has 18 residues. The CDR3 DNA sequence: TGTGCCAGCAGCCAAGATAAGATAGGTCTAGCGGCCTCGGGGGCCCAGTACTTC. Translated, it gives CASSQDKIGLAASGAQYF.

The chain has TRBV4-1 and TRBJ1-1; D is unresolved. The germline CDR1 and CDR2 sequences are MGHRA and YSYEKL. V lost 2 bases and J lost 0, with 10 bases in between. There are 15 residues in the CDR3. The CDR3 coding sequence is TGCGCCAGCAGCCAAACCAGGACGATGAACACTGAAGCTTTCTTT. It yields the protein CASSQTRTMNTEAFF.

This clonotype was seen repeatedly, ten times or more. V and J are TRBV4-1 and TRBJ2-1; 12 nucleotides align to TRBD2. This CDR3 is built from 15 residues. The germline CDR1 and CDR2 sequences are MGHRA and YSYEKL. After removal of 3 bases from V and 5 bases from J, the junction contained 2 bases not matched to a gene. CDR3 sequence reads: CASSQASGRDNEQFF. The CDR3 DNA is TGCGCCAGCAGCCAGGCTAGCGGGAGGGACAATGAGCAGTTCTTC.

This clonotype showed up just a few times. The V and J genes are TRBV9 and TRBJ2-3; D is unclear. V was shortened by 0 bases and J by 4 bases, with 12 bases between the two germline ends. Germline loops: CDR1 SGDLS, CDR2 YYNGEE. The CDR3 is 15 residues long. The CDR3 is CASSVESGVADTQYF. CDR3 coding DNA: TGTGCCAGCAGCGTAGAGTCTGGGGTAGCAGATACGCAGTATTTT. Full variable domain (outside the CDR3, taken from reference TRBV9 and TRBJ2-3): DSGVTQTPKHLITATGQRVTLRCSPRSGDLSVYWYQQSLDQGLQFLIQYYNGEERAKGNILERFSAQQFPDLHSELNLSSLELGDSALYFCASSVESGVADTQYFGPGTRLTVL.

This clonotype came up a few times. The chain combines TRBV6-5 with TRBJ1-1, with D hard to call. In germline, CDR1 is MNHEY, CDR2 SVGAGI. CDR3 length: 12 amino acids. V lost 7 bases and J 6 bases, leaving 12 bases between the germline ends. DNA for the CDR3: TGTGCCAGCATGAAGGGATCCGCTGAAGCTTTCTTT. The encoded protein is CASMKGSAEAFF.

This sequence joins TRBV4-1 and TRBJ2-1; a possible D gene is TRBD2 (6 bases). The CDR3 totals 15 residues. CDR1 and CDR2 from the germline V gene are MGHRA and YSYEKL. V was cut by 1 base and J by 7 bases, with 14 bases left in between. The CDR3 nucleotides are TGCGCCAGCAGCCAAGTGGAGGGAGAGGGGAATGAGCAGTTCTTC. This sequence encodes CASSQVEGEGNEQFF.

The CDR3 here is CASSPPRDREPNEQFF. CDR3 in DNA: TGTGCCAGCTCACCACCTAGAGACAGGGAGCCCAATGAGCAGTTCTTC. The chain is built from TRBV18 and TRBJ2-1; 7 bases are shared with TRBD1. The germline CDR1 and CDR2 sequences are KGHSH and LQKENI. Trimming removed 0 bases from V and 6 bases from J; junction bases left unmatched: 8. This CDR3 region has 16 residues.

This clonotype was seen repeatedly, ten times or more. The J gene is TRBJ2-2, the V gene TRBV10-3, with D possibly called TRBD1 or TRBD2 (5 bases each). The germline V gene has CDR1 ENHRY and CDR2 SYGVKD. The length of the CDR3 is 15 residues. CDR3 DNA sequence: TGTGCTTCAAGCACGGGGCGGTCCAACACCGGGGAGCTGTTTTTT. Protein: CASSTGRSNTGELFF.

In its sample, this clonotype was seen many times. The CDR3 reads CASSLLTGSTEAFF. CDR3 bases: TGTGCCAGCAGCTTACTTACAGGGAGCACTGAAGCTTTCTTT. The V gene is TRBV7-3, the J gene TRBJ1-1; D possibly corresponds to TRBD1 (6 bases). This CDR3 is 14 amino acids long. The germline gives CDR1 SGHTA, CDR2 FQGTGA. V was shortened by 2 bases and J by 4 bases, with 11 bases between the two germline ends.

The sample holds many counts of this clonotype. The J gene is TRBJ1-1, the V gene TRBV28; D remains ambiguous. The CDR3 extends over 11 amino acids. Germline values: CDR1 MDHEN, CDR2 SYDVKM. The V end lost 6 bases, the J end lost 10 bases, and 12 bases lay between the germline ends. The DNA of the CDR3 is TGTGCCAGCAGCGAGGACTATTCAGCTTTCTTT. Its translation: CASSEDYSAFF.

V usage is TRBV29-1 and J usage is TRBJ2-2, with 7 bases fitting TRBD2. CDR3 length equals 17 residues. The V gene's germline CDR1 is SQVTM and CDR2 ANQGSEA. V gave up 5 bases and J gave up 3 bases; unmatched junction bases: 15. The chain's CDR3 is CSVYSVPSGSHTGELFF. CDR3 DNA: TGCAGCGTTTATTCTGTCCCTAGCGGCTCCCACACCGGGGAGCTGTTTTTT.

This clonotype appeared a few times. The chain uses TRBV20-1 and TRBJ2-1; the match to TRBD2 covers 11 bases. Germline CDR1 is DFQATT and CDR2 is SNEGSKA (reference sequence). The CDR3 is 13 amino acids. The junction had 2 bases not matched to a gene; V was cut back by 2 bases and J by 8 bases. CDR3 coding DNA: TGCAGTGCTAGATTAGCGGGAGGGTATGAGCAGTTCTTC. Protein product: CSARLAGGYEQFF.

This chain links TRBV27 with TRBJ1-1; D is unclear. CDR3 length: 14 amino acids. Trimming pared 1 base from V and 1 base from J, leaving 7 bases between. Per germline, CDR1 MNHEY and CDR2 SMNVEV (reference sequence). CDR3 nucleotide sequence: TGTGCCAGCAGTTTATTTGACGAGAACACTGAAGCTTTCTTT. Translating gives CASSLFDENTEAFF.

There are a few counts of this clonotype. The chain has TRBV12-3 or TRBV12-4 and TRBJ1-1; the D is unclear. Deletions cut 4 bases from V and 4 bases from J, with 10 bases between. The CDR3 covers 13 residues. This CDR3 reads CASSSGVPTEAFF. The CDR3 DNA reads TGTGCCAGCAGTTCTGGAGTGCCCACTGAAGCTTTCTTT.

The genes are TRBV9 and TRBJ1-1; D is perhaps TRBD1 (6 bases). Germline V gene sequence: CDR1 SGDLS, CDR2 YYNGEE. V was clipped by 0 bases and J by 5 bases, with 8 bases between them. This CDR3 contains 13 residues. DNA for the CDR3: TGTGCCAGCAGCGTAGAAGGGGGAACTGAAGCTTTCTTT. It yields the protein CASSVEGGTEAFF.